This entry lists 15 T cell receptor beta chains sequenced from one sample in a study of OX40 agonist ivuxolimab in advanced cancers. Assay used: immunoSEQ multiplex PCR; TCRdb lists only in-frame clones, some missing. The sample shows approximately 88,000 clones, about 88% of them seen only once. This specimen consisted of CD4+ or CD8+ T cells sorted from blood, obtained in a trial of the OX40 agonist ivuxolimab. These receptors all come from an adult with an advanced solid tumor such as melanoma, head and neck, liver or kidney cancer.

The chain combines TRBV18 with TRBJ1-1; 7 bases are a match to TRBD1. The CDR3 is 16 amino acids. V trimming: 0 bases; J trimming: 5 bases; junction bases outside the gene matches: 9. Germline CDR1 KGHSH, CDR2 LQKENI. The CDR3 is CASSPPNYRGWTEAFF. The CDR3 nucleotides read TGTGCCAGCTCACCACCAAATTACAGGGGATGGACTGAAGCTTTCTTT.

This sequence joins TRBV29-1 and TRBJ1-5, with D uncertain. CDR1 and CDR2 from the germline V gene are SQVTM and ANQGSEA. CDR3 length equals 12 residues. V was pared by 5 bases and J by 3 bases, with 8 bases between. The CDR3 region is CSVSGSNQPQHF. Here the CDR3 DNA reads TGCAGCGTTTCAGGTTCCAATCAGCCCCAGCATTTT.

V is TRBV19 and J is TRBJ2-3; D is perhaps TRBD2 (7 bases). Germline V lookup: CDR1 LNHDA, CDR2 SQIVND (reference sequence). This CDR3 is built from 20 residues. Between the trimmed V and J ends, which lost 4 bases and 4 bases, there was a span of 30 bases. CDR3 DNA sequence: TGTGCCAGTAGTAGGGGGGGATCTAGGACAGTCTCGTCGGTGCCAGATACGCAGTATTTT. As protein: CASSRGGSRTVSSVPDTQYF.

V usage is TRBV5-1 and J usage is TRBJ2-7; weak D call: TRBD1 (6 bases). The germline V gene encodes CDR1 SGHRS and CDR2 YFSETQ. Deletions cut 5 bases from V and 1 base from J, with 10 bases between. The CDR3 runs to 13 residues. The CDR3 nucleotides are TGCGCCAGCAGGAGCGGACAGTCCTACGAGCAGTACTTC. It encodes CASRSGQSYEQYF.

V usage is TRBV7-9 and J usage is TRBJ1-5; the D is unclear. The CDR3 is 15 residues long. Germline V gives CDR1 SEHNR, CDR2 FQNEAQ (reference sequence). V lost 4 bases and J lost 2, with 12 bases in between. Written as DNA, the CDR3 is TGTGCCAGCAGCTCCGACGGGGTGGGCAATCAGCCCCAGCATTTT. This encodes CASSSDGVGNQPQHF.

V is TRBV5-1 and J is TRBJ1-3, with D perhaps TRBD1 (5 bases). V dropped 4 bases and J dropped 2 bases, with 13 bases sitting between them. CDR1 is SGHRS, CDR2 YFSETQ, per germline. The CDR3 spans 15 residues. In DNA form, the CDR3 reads TGCGCCAGCAGCAACACGGGGGTCCCTGGAAACACCATATATTTT. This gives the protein CASSNTGVPGNTIYF.

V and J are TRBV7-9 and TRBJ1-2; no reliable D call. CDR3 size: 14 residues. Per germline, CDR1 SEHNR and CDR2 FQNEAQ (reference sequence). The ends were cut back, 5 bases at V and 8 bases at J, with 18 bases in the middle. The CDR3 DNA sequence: TGTGCCAGCAGCCACCCCACGGTGACTAGCGGCTACACCTTC. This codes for CASSHPTVTSGYTF.

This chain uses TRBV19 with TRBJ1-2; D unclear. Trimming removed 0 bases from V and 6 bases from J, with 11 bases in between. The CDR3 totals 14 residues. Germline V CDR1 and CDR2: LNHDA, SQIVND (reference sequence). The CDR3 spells CASSIEARLNGYTF. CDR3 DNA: TGTGCCAGTAGTATAGAGGCTCGTTTAAATGGCTACACCTTC.

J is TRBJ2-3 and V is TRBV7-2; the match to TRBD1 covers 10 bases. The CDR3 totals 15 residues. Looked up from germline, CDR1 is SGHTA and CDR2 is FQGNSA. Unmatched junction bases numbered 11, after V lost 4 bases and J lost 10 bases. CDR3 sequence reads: CASSSRDRGTPSQYF. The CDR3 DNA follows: TGTGCCAGCAGCTCCCGGGACAGGGGTACACCTTCGCAGTATTTT. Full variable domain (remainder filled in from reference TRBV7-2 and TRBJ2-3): GAGVSQSPSNKVTEKGKDVELRCDPISGHTALYWYRQSLGQGLEFLIYFQGNSAPDKSGLPSDRFSAERTGGSVSTLTIQRTQQEDSAVYLCASSSRDRGTPSQYFGPGTRLTVL.

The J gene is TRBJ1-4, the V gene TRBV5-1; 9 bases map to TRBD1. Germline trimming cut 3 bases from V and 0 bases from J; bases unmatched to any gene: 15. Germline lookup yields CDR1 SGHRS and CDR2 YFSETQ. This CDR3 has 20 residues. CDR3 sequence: CASSSPPGTGTRATNEKLFF. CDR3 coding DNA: TGCGCCAGCAGCTCTCCCCCCGGGACAGGGACCCGAGCAACTAATGAAAAACTGTTTTTT.

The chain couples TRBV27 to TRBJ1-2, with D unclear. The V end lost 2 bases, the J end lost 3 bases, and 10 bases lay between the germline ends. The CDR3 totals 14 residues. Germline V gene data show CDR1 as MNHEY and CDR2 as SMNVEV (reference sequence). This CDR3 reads CASSLQARDYGYTF. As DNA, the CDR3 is TGTGCCAGCAGTTTACAAGCCCGGGACTATGGCTACACCTTC.

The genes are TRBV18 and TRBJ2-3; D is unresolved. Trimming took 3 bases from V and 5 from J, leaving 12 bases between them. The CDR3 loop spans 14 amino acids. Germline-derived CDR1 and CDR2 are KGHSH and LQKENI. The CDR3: CASSPSTPQDTQYF. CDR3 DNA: TGTGCCAGCTCACCCTCAACCCCACAAGATACGCAGTATTTT.

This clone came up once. DNA of the CDR3: TGTGCCAGCAGCCCGGGGTACGAGCAGTACTTC. Amino acids: CASSPGYEQYF. The chain has TRBV28 and TRBJ2-7; D possibly corresponds to TRBD2 (5 bases). Looked up from germline, CDR1 is MDHEN and CDR2 is SYDVKM. The CDR3 totals 11 residues. Trimming shortened V by 6 bases and J by 4 bases, and 7 bases separated the two germline ends.

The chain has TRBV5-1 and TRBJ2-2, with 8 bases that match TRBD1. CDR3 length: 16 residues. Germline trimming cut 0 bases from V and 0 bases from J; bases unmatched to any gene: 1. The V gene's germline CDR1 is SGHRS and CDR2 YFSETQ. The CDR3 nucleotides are TGCGCCAGCAGCTTGGTACAGGGGGCGAACACCGGGGAGCTGTTTTTT. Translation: CASSLVQGANTGELFF.

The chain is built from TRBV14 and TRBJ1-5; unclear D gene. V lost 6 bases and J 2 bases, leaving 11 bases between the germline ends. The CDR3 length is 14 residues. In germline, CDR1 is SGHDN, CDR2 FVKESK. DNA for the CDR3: TGTGCCAGCAGTCACAGTGGTGGCAATCAGCCCCAGCATTTT. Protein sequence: CASSHSGGNQPQHF.